The count of the clone carrying this TCR beta chain is one. Its matching antigen is unknown. Trimming cost V 3 bases and J 2 bases, with 14 bases left between them. The germline CDR1 and CDR2 sequences are MNHNS and SASEGT. CDR3 length: 16 amino acids. This sample is drawn from a study of T cell responses to AZD1222 COVID-19 vaccine. Broader study findings: Donor demographics were predominantly white British with a female majority; clonal diversity may be underestimated. Two AZD1222 administrations were followed by greater Spike-specific TCR breadth and depth.

Here immunoSEQ multiplex PCR was the method, and the copy in TCRdb shows in-frame clones only, minus some. The sample records 200,000 or so clones, about 94% being singletons. This sequence was found in an adult in good health. The rearrangement links TRBV6-1 to TRBJ1-5; D uncertain. This sample comprised peripheral blood, obtained on day 0 of AZD1222 vaccination. For the CDR3, the DNA is TGTGCCAGCAGTGATTATCGGGGTCACGGCAATCAGCCCCAGCATTTT. Protein sequence: CASSDYRGHGNQPQHF.